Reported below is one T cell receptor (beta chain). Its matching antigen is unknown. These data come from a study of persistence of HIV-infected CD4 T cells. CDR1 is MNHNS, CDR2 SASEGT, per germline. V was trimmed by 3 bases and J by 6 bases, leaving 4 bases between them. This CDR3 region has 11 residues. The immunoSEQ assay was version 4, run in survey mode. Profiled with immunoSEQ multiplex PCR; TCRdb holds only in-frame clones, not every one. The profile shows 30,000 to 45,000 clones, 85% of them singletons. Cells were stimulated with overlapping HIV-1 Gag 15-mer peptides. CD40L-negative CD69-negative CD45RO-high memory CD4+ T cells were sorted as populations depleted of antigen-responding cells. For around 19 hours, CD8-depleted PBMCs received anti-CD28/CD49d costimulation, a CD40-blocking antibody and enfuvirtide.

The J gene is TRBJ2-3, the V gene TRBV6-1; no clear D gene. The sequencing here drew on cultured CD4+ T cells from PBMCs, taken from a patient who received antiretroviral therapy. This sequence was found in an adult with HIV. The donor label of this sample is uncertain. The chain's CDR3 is CASSERDTQYF. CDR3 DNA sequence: TGTGCCAGCAGTGAGAGGGATACGCAGTATTTT.